One sample yielded the 16 T cell receptor beta chains listed below, sequenced in a study of T cell responses to AZD1222 COVID-19 vaccine. Libraries were prepared by immunoSEQ multiplex PCR; TCRdb keeps only in-frame clonotypes and omits some of them. Here the sample spans 150,000 to 200,000 clones, roughly nine tenths being singletons. Material: peripheral blood, obtained on day 0 of AZD1222 vaccination. Receptor source: an adult in good health.

The rearrangement joins TRBV27 to TRBJ2-3, with D tentatively TRBD2 (5 bases). Deletions cut 3 bases from V and 4 bases from J, with 17 bases between. There are 16 residues in the CDR3. Germline CDR1 reads MNHEY; CDR2 reads SMNVEV (reference sequence). The CDR3 protein is CASSFVLAQSPDTQYF. CDR3 coding DNA: TGTGCCAGCAGTTTTGTATTAGCGCAAAGTCCAGATACGCAGTATTTT.

The CDR3 sequence is CASSQDLGRGYEQYV. DNA for the CDR3: TGTGCCAGCAGCCAAGATTTGGGCAGGGGCTACGAGCAGTACGTC. The chain links TRBV4-2 to TRBJ2-7; possibly TRBD1 for D (6 bases). This CDR3 has 15 amino acids. CDR1 is LGHNA and CDR2 is YNFKEQ in the germline V gene. With 0 bases removed from V and 3 bases from J, the gap between germline ends came to 12 bases.

J is TRBJ1-2 and V is TRBV7-6; 9 bases line up with TRBD1. Germline V gives CDR1 SGHVS, CDR2 FNYEAQ. The CDR3 runs 15 residues. V shed 5 bases, J shed 0 bases, and the junction held 4 bases outside the gene matches. The CDR3 loop reads CASSLGQGPNYGYTF. CDR3 DNA sequence: TGTGCCAGCAGCCTGGGACAGGGCCCTAACTATGGCTACACCTTC.

The J gene is TRBJ2-1, the V gene TRBV6-2 or TRBV6-3, with D possibly called TRBD1 or TRBD2 (6 bases each). Germline CDR1 and CDR2: MNHEY and SVGEGT. Trimming pared 2 bases from V and 7 bases from J, leaving 15 bases between. This CDR3 is 15 amino acids long. CDR3 sequence reads: CASSYGRWRGNEQFF. CDR3 DNA sequence: TGTGCCAGCAGTTACGGGCGGTGGAGGGGGAATGAGCAGTTCTTC.

The genes are TRBV5-5 and TRBJ1-1; tentative D call: TRBD1 (6 bases). The CDR3 extends over 14 amino acids. Germline-derived CDR1 and CDR2 are SGHKS and YYEKEE (reference sequence). Trimming cost V 3 bases and J 1 base, with 10 bases left between them. CDR3 loop: CASSSRTANTEAFF. As DNA, the CDR3 is TGTGCCAGCAGCTCTCGGACAGCGAACACTGAAGCTTTCTTT.

This chain uses TRBV11-2 with TRBJ1-5; D unclear. The V and J ends lost 5 bases and 6 bases respectively, with 14 bases between them. CDR3 length: 14 residues. CDR1 is SGHAT, CDR2 FQNNGV, per germline. CDR3 region: CASSQTGVGQPQHF. CDR3 nucleotide sequence: TGTGCCAGCAGCCAGACTGGAGTCGGTCAGCCCCAGCATTTT.

J is TRBJ2-5 and V is TRBV4-2; 8 positions match TRBD1. Unmatched junction bases numbered 11, after V lost 1 base and J lost 4 bases. The CDR3 is made up of 17 amino acids. Germline V CDR1 and CDR2: LGHNA, YNFKEQ. CDR3 in amino acids: CASSQVSDRGSGETQYF. The CDR3 DNA reads as TGTGCCAGCAGCCAAGTCTCTGACAGGGGATCTGGAGAGACCCAGTACTTC.

V is TRBV4-2 and J is TRBJ1-1; D may be TRBD1 (6 bases). The CDR3 length is 14 residues. V gave up 3 bases and J gave up 3 bases, with 11 bases separating them. The germline V gene has CDR1 LGHNA and CDR2 YNFKEQ. This chain's CDR3 is CASSHGQIYTEAFF. In DNA, the CDR3 is TGTGCCAGCAGCCACGGACAGATTTACACTGAAGCTTTCTTT.

The CDR3 spells CASSHYRGTGPNEKLFF. The CDR3 DNA reads as TGTGCCAGCAGCCACTACCGCGGGACGGGGCCTAATGAAAAACTGTTTTTT. The chain recombines TRBV3-1 (or the pseudogene TRBV3-2) with TRBJ1-4; D is perhaps TRBD1 (5 bases). Trimming removed 3 bases from V and 3 bases from J, with 17 bases in between. CDR1 and CDR2 (germline): LGHDT, YNNKEL (reference sequence). There are 17 residues in the CDR3.

CDR3 residues: CASTPGGRTGELFF. The CDR3 DNA sequence: TGTGCCAGCACCCCGGGGGGGCGCACCGGGGAGCTGTTTTTT. This sequence joins TRBV28 and TRBJ2-2, with 8 bases fitting TRBD2. V trimming: 7 bases; J trimming: 4 bases; junction bases outside the gene matches: 5. From germline, CDR1 is MDHEN and CDR2 SYDVKM. This CDR3 is 14 amino acids long. Complete variable domain (other parts from reference TRBV28 and TRBJ2-2): DVKVTQSSRYLVKRTGEKVFLECVQDMDHENMFWYRQDPGLGLRLIYFSYDVKMKEKGDIPEGYSVSREKKERFSLILESASTNQTSMYLCASTPGGRTGELFFGEGSRLTVL.

This chain joins TRBV10-3 and TRBJ2-3, with 15 bases aligning to TRBD2. The CDR3 extends over 19 amino acids. Trimming removed 7 bases from V and 0 bases from J; junction bases left unmatched: 11. Germline CDR1 ENHRY, CDR2 SYGVKD. The CDR3 bases are TGTGCCATCACTCCCGGGACTAGCGGGAGGAAACCTAGCACAGATACGCAGTATTTT. This translates into CAITPGTSGRKPSTDTQYF.

The DNA of the CDR3 is TGTGCCAGCAGCCCCAGTGGTCCAGGGGACACCCTCGAGTACTTC. Protein: CASSPSGPGDTLEYF. The V and J genes are TRBV11-2 and TRBJ2-5; D is perhaps TRBD1 (6 bases). Germline-derived CDR1 and CDR2 are SGHAT and FQNNGV. V was cut by 5 bases and J by 12 bases, with 25 bases left in between. The CDR3 spans 15 residues.

The rearrangement links TRBV27 to TRBJ2-2; 9 bases agree with TRBD1. The CDR3 loop spans 15 amino acids. Germline lookup yields CDR1 MNHEY and CDR2 SMNVEV (reference sequence). V gave up 5 bases and J gave up 7 bases; unmatched junction bases: 8. CDR3 region: CASSPRQGDSGELFF. For the CDR3, the DNA is TGTGCCAGCAGTCCAAGACAGGGGGATAGCGGGGAGCTGTTTTTT.

The V and J genes are TRBV7-3 and TRBJ1-2; a weak D match, TRBD1 (5 bases). Trimming removed 2 bases at V and 6 bases at J, with 10 bases between. This CDR3 is built from 13 residues. Germline V gene sequence: CDR1 SGHTA, CDR2 FQGTGA. CDR3 protein: CASSLARDNGYTF. As DNA, the CDR3 is TGTGCCAGCAGCTTAGCCAGGGATAATGGCTACACCTTC.

This rearrangement joins TRBV11-1 to TRBJ1-3; D possibly corresponds to TRBD1 (5 bases). CDR1 and CDR2 (germline): SGHAT, FQDESV (reference sequence). With 2 bases removed from V and 7 bases from J, the gap between germline ends came to 15 bases. The CDR3 length is 15 residues. The CDR3 DNA reads as TGTGCCAGCAGCTTACAAGCCAGCGAGGGGAACACCATATATTTT. Translation: CASSLQASEGNTIYF.

The chain links TRBV2 to TRBJ2-2; 7 bases line up with TRBD1. The CDR3 contains 16 residues. The germline CDR1 and CDR2 sequences are SNHLY and FYNNEI. V was pared by 1 base and J by 5 bases, with 7 bases of the junction left unmatched. The DNA of the CDR3 is TGTGCCAGCAGTGAAGTAGGTGGGACAGCAACCGGGGAGCTGTTTTTT. It specifies CASSEVGGTATGELFF.